This T cell receptor beta chain was retrieved from a study of shared clonotypes between healthy human individuals. Looking at the study overall: The plates for each donor numbered three CD4 naive, three CD4 memory, two CD8 naive and one CD8 memory.

The CDR3 length is 16 residues. CDR1 is MGHRA, CDR2 YSYEKL, per germline. Trimming removed 6 bases at V and 0 bases at J, with 18 bases between. Naive CD8 cells were CD45RO-negative, positively selected for CCR7, excluding terminally differentiated effector memory CD45RA+ cells. Study-wide results and caveats: Donor clonotype sharing was expected to depend on sequencing depth. Non-shared clonotypes had lower generation probabilities than clonotypes shared by all four sorted-subset donors.

Assay: immunoSEQ multiplex PCR; the TCRdb copy retains only in-frame clones and omits some. The sample records 700,000 to 950,000 clones, just over 95% being singletons. To note about this clone: Its antigen is not known.

This chain links TRBV4-1 with TRBJ2-7; the D gene is possibly TRBD2 (5 bases). The sequenced sample was naive CD8+ T cells sorted from blood. The TCR was taken from a man aged 25 to 40 in good health. The CDR3 sequence: CASSPSWGAYSYEQYF. DNA of the CDR3: TGCGCCAGCAGTCCCAGTTGGGGAGCTTACTCCTACGAGCAGTACTTC.